This section outlines one T cell receptor (beta chain) sequence together with its context. TCRdb reprocessed the 5' RACE reads via MiXCR and lists one record per CDR3 protein. The table has a few hundred thousand distinct CDR3 sequences, 20% seen once. The germline V gene has CDR1 SNHLY and CDR2 FYNNEI. This CDR3 region has 15 residues. With 2 bases removed from V and 1 base from J, the gap between germline ends came to 11 bases. This specimen belongs to a study of CD8 T cells in ankylosing spondylitis. The chain links TRBV2 to TRBJ1-1; possibly TRBD1 for D (6 bases). The sequenced sample was blood, either unsorted or a sorted T cell fraction (not recorded which). The TCR was taken from a male donor with ankylosing spondylitis or in good health (not recorded which). The CDR3 is CASSENQGTNTEAFF. CDR3 nucleotide sequence: TGTGCCAGCAGTGAAAATCAGGGGACGAACACTGAAGCTTTCTTT.